This TCR beta chain stems from a study of cytomegalovirus exposure and HLA in healthy donors. In the PCR, 60 Vbeta and 13 Jbeta primers were used. TCRdb keeps only in-frame clones here, not all; method: immunoSEQ multiplex PCR. This sample yields a few hundred thousand clones, of which about 80% are seen a single time; 0.3% to 0.35% belongs to the top ten. Sequencing was done on a sample of PBMCs. The TCR comes from a girl aged 2 to 9 in good health and CMV-seronegative.

CDR3 protein: CASSVAGSEQFF. For the CDR3, the DNA is TGTGCCAGCAGCGTAGCTGGGAGTGAGCAGTTCTTC. The chain has TRBV9 and TRBJ2-1; a possible D gene is TRBD2 (5 bases). V gave up 0 bases and J gave up 9 bases, with 7 bases separating them. The CDR3 sequence is 12 residues long. Germline-derived CDR1 and CDR2 are SGDLS and YYNGEE.